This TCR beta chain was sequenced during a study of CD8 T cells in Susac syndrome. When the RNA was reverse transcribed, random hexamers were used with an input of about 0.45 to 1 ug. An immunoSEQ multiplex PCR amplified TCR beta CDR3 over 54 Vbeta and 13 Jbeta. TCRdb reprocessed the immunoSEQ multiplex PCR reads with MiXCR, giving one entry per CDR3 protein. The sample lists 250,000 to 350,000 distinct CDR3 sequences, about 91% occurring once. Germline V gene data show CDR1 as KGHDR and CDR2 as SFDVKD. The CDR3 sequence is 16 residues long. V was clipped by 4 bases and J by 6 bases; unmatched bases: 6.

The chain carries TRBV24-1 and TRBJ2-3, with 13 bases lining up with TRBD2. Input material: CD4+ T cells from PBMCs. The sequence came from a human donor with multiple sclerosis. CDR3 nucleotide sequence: TGTGCCACCAGTGACTGGACTAGCGGGGGTGCGGATACGCAGTATTTT. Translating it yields CATSDWTSGGADTQYF.